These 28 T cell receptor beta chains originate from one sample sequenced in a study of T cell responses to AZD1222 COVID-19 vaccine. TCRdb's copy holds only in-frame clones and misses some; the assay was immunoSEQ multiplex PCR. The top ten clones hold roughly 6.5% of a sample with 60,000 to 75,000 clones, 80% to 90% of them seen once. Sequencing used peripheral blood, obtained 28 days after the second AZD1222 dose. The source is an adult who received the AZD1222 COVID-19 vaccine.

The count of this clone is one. The CDR3 DNA sequence: TGTGCCAGCAGTTACGCCGGGCCCGGGCAGTACTTC. This encodes CASSYAGPGQYF. The gene calls are TRBV6-2 or TRBV6-3 and TRBJ2-7, with D unresolved. Germline assignment: CDR1 MNHEY and CDR2 SVGEGT. The ends were cut back, 2 bases at V and 9 bases at J, with 11 bases in the middle. The CDR3 runs to 12 residues.

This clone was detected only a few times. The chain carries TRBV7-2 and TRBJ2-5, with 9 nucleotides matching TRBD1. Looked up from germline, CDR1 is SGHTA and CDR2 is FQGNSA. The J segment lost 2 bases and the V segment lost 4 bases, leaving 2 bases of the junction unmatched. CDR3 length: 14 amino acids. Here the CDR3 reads CASSWGQGQETQYF. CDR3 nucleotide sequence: TGTGCCAGCAGCTGGGGACAGGGACAAGAGACCCAGTACTTC.

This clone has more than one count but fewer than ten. The CDR3 is CASSPTGDYGYTF. DNA for the CDR3: TGTGCCAGCAGCCCCACAGGAGACTATGGCTACACCTTC. This rearrangement joins TRBV12-3 or TRBV12-4 to TRBJ1-2; weak D call: TRBD1 (5 bases). The V and J ends lost 6 bases and 3 bases respectively, with 11 bases between them. The CDR3 covers 13 residues.

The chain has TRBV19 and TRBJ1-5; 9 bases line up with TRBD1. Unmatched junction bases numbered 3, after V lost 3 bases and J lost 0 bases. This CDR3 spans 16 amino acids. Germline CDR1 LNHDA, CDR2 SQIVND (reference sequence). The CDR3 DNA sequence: TGTGCCAGTAGTATTGGGACAGGGTATAGCAATCAGCCCCAGCATTTT. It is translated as CASSIGTGYSNQPQHF.

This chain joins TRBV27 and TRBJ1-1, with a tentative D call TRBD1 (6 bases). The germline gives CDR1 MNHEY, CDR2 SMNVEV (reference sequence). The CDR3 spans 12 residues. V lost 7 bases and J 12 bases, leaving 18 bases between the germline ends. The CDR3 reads CASNRDGGASFF. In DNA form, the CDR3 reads TGTGCCAGCAACCGTGATGGGGGCGCGTCTTTCTTT.

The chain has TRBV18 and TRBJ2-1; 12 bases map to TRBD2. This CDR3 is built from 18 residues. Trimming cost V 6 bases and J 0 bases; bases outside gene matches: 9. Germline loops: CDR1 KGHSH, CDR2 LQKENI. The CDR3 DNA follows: TGTGCCAGCTCTCTAGCGGGGGGGCTCGTCAGCTCCTACAATGAGCAGTTCTTC. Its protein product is CASSLAGGLVSSYNEQFF.

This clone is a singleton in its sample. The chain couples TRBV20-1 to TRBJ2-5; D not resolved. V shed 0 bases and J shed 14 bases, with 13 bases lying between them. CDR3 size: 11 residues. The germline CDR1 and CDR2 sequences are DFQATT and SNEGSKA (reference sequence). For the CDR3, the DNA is TGCAGTGCTAGAGATGTAGGCCTAGTCTACTTC. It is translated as CSARDVGLVYF.

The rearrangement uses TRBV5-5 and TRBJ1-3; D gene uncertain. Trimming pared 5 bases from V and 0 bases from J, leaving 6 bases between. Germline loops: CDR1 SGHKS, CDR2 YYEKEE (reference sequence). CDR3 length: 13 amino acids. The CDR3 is CASRMGSGNTIYF. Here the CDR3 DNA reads TGTGCCAGCAGGATGGGCTCTGGAAACACCATATATTTT. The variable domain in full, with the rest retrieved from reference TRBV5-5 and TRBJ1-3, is DAGVTQSPTHLIKTRGQQVTLRCSPISGHKSVSWYQQVLGQGPQFIFQYYEKEERGRGNFPDRFSARQFPNYSSELNVNALLLGDSALYLCASRMGSGNTIYFGEGSWLTVV.

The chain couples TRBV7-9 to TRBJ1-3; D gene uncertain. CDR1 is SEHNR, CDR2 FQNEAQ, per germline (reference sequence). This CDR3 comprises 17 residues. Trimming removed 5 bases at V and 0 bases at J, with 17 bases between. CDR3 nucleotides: TGTGCCAGCAGCGTCTTACGGGGTGCCGTCTCTGGAAACACCATATATTTT. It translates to CASSVLRGAVSGNTIYF.

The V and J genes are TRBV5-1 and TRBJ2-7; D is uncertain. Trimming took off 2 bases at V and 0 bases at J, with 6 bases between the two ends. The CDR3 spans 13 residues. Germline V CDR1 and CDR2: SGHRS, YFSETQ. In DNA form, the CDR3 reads TGCGCCAGCAGCTTTAGTGGCTCCTACGAGCAGTACTTC. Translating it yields CASSFSGSYEQYF.

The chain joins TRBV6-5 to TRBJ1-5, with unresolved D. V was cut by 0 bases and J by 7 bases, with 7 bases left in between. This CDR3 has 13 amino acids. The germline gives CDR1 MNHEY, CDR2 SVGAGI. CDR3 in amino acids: CASSYSYGQPQHF. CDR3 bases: TGTGCCAGCAGTTACTCGTACGGGCAGCCCCAGCATTTT.

The CDR3 here is CASSPGLAGNYNEQFF. The CDR3 bases are TGTGCCAGCTCACCAGGACTAGCGGGGAACTACAATGAGCAGTTCTTC. V gene TRBV18 combines with J gene TRBJ2-1, with 12 positions matching TRBD2. There are 16 residues in the CDR3. Germline V gives CDR1 KGHSH, CDR2 LQKENI. Losses at the gene ends were 2 bases for V and 3 bases for J; bases not matched to a gene: 2.

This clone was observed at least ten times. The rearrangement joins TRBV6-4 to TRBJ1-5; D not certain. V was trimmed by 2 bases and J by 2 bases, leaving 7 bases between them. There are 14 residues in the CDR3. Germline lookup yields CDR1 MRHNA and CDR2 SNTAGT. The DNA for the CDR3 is TGTGCCAGCAGTGACGCGGGAGGCAATCAGCCCCAGCATTTT. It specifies CASSDAGGNQPQHF.

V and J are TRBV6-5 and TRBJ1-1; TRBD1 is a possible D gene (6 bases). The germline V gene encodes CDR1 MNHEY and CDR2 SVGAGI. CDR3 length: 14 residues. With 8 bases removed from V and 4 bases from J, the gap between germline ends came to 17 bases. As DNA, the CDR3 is TGTGCCAGCGTTGACAGGTTCAAGGGCACTGAAGCTTTCTTT. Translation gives CASVDRFKGTEAFF.

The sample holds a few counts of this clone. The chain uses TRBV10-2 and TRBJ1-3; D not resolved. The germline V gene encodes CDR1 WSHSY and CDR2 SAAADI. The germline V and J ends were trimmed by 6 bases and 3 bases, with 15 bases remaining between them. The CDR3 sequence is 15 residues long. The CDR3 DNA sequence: TGCGCCAGCAGCTCCACCGGACTTTATGGAAACACCATATATTTT. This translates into CASSSTGLYGNTIYF.

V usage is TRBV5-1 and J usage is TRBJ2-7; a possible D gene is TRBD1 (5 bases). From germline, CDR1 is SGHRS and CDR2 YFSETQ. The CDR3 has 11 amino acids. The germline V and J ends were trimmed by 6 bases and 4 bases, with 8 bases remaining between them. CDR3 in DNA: TGCGCCAGCACAGGGCGGTACGAGCAGTACTTC. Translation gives CASTGRYEQYF.

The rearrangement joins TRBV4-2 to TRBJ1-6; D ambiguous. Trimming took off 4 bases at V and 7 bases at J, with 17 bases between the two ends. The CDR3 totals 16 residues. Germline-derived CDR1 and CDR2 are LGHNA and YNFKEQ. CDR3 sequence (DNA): TGTGCCAGCAGCCCTGATGGTCCGGGGAGAAATTCACCCCTCCACTTT. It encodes CASSPDGPGRNSPLHF.

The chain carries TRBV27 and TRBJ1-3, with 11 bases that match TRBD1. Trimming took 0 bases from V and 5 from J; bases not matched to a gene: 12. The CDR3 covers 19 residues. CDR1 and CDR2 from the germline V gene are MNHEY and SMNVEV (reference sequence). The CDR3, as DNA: TGTGCCAGCAGTTTATCGTTCCCCGGACAGGGGGCTGGTAGAAACACCATATATTTT. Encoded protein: CASSLSFPGQGAGRNTIYF.

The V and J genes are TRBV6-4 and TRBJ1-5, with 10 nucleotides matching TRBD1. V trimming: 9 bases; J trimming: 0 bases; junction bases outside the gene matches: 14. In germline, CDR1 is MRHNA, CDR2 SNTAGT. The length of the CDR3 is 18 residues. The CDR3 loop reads CAREKPGQGLYSNQPQHF. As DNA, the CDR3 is TGTGCCAGAGAAAAGCCGGGACAGGGGCTTTATAGCAATCAGCCCCAGCATTTT.

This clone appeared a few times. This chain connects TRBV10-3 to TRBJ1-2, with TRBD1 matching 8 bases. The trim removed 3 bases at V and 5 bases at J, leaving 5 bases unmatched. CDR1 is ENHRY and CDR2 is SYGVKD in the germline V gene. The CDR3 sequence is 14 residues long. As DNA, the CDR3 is TGTGCCATCAGTGAACCAGACAGGGGTTATGGCTACACCTTC. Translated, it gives CAISEPDRGYGYTF.

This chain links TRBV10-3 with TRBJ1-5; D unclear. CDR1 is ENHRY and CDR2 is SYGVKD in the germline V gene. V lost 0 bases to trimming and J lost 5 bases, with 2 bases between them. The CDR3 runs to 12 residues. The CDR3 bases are TGTGCCATCAGTGAGTCTGATCAGCCCCAGCATTTT. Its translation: CAISESDQPQHF.

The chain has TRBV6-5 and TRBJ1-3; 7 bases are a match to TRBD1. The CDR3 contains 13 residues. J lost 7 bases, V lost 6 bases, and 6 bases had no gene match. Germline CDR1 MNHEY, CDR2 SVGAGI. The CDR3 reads CASRAGQRNTIYF. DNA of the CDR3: TGTGCCAGCAGGGCGGGACAGAGGAACACCATATATTTT.

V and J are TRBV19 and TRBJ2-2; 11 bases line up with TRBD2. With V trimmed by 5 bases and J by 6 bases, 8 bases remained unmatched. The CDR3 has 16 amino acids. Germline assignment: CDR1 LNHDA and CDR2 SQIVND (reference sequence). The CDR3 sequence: CASSLPLAGGAGELFF. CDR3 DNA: TGTGCCAGTAGTTTGCCCTTAGCGGGGGGGGCCGGGGAGCTGTTTTTT.

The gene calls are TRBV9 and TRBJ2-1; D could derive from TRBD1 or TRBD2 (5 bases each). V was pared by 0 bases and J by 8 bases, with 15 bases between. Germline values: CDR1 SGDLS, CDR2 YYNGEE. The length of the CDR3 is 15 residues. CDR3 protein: CASSVGGTTPHEQFF. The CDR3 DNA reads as TGTGCCAGCAGCGTAGGAGGGACCACCCCCCATGAGCAGTTCTTC.

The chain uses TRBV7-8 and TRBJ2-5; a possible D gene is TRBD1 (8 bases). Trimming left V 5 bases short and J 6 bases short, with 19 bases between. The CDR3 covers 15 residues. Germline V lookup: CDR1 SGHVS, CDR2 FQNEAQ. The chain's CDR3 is CASSQGQGLMQTQYF. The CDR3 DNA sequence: TGTGCCAGCAGCCAAGGACAGGGACTAATGCAGACCCAGTACTTC.

The CDR3, as DNA: TGCGCCAGCAGCCAAGACGGGACAGGGGGACGGGCAGATACGCAGTATTTT. Translating gives CASSQDGTGGRADTQYF. This chain joins TRBV4-3 and TRBJ2-3; 11 bases map to TRBD1. In germline, CDR1 is LGHNA, CDR2 YSLEER. V was pared by 0 bases and J by 4 bases, with 6 bases of the junction left unmatched. The CDR3 is 17 residues long.

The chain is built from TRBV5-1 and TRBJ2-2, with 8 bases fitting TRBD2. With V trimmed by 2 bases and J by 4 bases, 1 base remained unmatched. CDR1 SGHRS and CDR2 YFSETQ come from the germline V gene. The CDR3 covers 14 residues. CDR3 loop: CASSFAGGTGELFF. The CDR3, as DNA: TGCGCCAGCAGCTTTGCGGGAGGCACCGGGGAGCTGTTTTTT.

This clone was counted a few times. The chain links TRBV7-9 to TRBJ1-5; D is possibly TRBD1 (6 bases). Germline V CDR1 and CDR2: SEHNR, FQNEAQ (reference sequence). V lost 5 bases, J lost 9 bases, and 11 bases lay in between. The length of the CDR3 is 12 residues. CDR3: CASSAARGPQHF. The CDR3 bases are TGTGCCAGCAGCGCCGCCAGGGGGCCCCAGCATTTT.